This T cell receptor beta chain was obtained from a study of blood T cell repertoires in COVID-19. TCRdb's copy holds only in-frame clones and misses some; the assay was immunoSEQ multiplex PCR. Of about 300,000 clones in the sample, less than 85% were seen once. Those enrolled in Seattle joined during active infection and were followed longitudinally afterward. In germline, CDR1 is MDHEN, CDR2 SYDVKM. This CDR3 spans 14 amino acids. The germline V and J ends were trimmed by 7 bases and 0 bases, with 9 bases remaining between them. V usage is TRBV28 and J usage is TRBJ1-4, with D possibly TRBD1 on 5 matching bases. Material: peripheral blood. This TCR derives from a human donor with COVID-19, enrolled during active disease. The donor label of this sample is uncertain. CDR3 coding DNA: TGTGCCAGCAACGACAGTCCAACTAATGAAAAACTGTTTTTT. Translating gives CASNDSPTNEKLFF.